The entry that follows covers one TCR beta chain sequence. Its antigen is not yet known. The record has no base qualities; no much larger clone is one base away. The cysteine opens and the phenylalanine closes a CDR3 of 15 amino acids. Only CDR3 DNA remains: 45 bases, in frame from the first base. Cut back by 0 bases and 0 bases, the V and J ends lie 9 bases apart. Per the germline V gene, SGHRS is the CDR1 and YFSETQ is the CDR2. TCR CDR3 regions were amplified from genomic DNA by multiplex PCR using the deep immunoSEQ assay. Genomic DNA extracted from each cell subset was distributed evenly over all wells of several immunoSEQ 96-well plates, and each plate served as one replicate. For sorted subsets, roughly 0.2 ug genomic DNA, equal to about 30,000 T cell genomes, was loaded into each replicate PCR. The purified libraries were quantified using a Qubit 3.0 fluorometer, sized with a Bioanalyzer 2100, and then quantified again using the KAPA Library Quantification kit. Every immunoSEQ 96-well plate was sequenced on a dedicated single-read 150-cycle Illumina NextSeq 550 flow cell. The study's own analysis went as follows. Because the immunoSEQ output included only junctional sequences and no quality scores, the filtering could not be the same as the filtering used for full-length reads. Sequences were annotated with PyIR, a Python wrapper for IgBLAST v1.9, and V/J genes and CDR3 were assigned using IMGT germline references. Reads with weak V/J assignments (E-value above 1e-6), missing CDR3, stop codons, out-of-frame junctions, or ambiguous translated residues were removed. A V3J clonotype was defined by an identical inferred V gene, J gene, and CDR3 amino acid sequence. Percentage overlap between repertoires was calculated by dividing the number of shared unique clonotypes by the size of the smaller repertoire. Repertoire richness was assessed with RTK rarefaction, the Chao1 estimator, and Recon v2.1 estimates of unobserved clonotypes. For all TCRbeta clonotypes obtained by the gDNA method from four donors, generation probabilities were computed with OLGA. Sourced from immuneACCESS, this table was stored by TCRdb with only in-frame sequences that have V and J called. A share of the clones is absent; for the studies checked, an unresolved V gene accounts for under half, and the remainder has no known explanation. The D gene and trimming were derived from the DNA, and the V and J assignments and clone size from that table. The sample table lists 1,400,000 or so clones, around 98.5% of them with a count of one. Jointly, the top ten make up over 0.3% of the sample.

The data are from a study of shared clonotypes between healthy human individuals (dated by TCRdb to between 2020 and 2021). About the investigation overall: The cohort included three men and two women between 18 and 49 years of age. Per donor, three plates each were used for CD4 naive and CD4 memory, two for CD8 naive, and one for CD8 memory. The study deeply sequenced blood TCR repertoires of about 5 healthy adults to estimate repertoire size and the extent of clonotype sharing between individuals. To increase sequencing depth and limit assay-specific biases, different laboratories used diverse techniques to prepare libraries and sequence TCR repertoires. Between about 0.85 and 10 billion PBMCs per donor were obtained by leukapheresis. Paper-wide results and their limitations: The genetic and exposure-history diversity represented was limited by the small number of donors. Estimated clonotype richness was generally larger for naive than for memory subsets. Rarefaction of sorted-subset datasets indicated incomplete sequencing despite the large sequencing depth. Sampling was restricted to blood, and TCR repertoires in tissue are likely to differ from TCR repertoires in blood. Compared with non-shared clonotypes, clonotypes shared by all four sorted-subset donors had higher generation probabilities. Across a handful of donors, about 5.2% of naive CD4, 3% to 4% of naive CD8, roughly 2.2% of memory CD4, and 0.4% of memory CD8 clonotypes were shared. Pairwise subsampling led to the expectation that sequencing depth would affect the degree of clonotype sharing among donors.

Donors were healthy HIV-negative adults with no recently reported acute infections or vaccinations. Every donor was a Caucasian adult residing in Nashville, Tennessee, USA. CD4+ T cells were enriched through magnetic negative selection, after which naive cells were positively selected on CD45RA and the remaining negative fraction served as the memory subset. Blood was collected by leukapheresis, and PBMCs were isolated by Ficoll-Histopaque density gradient centrifugation and then cryopreserved in liquid nitrogen vapor phase. Purity and quantity of every magnetically sorted T cell population were checked by analytical flow cytometry. Each sorted fraction had its genomic DNA isolated and then quantified by UV absorbance on a Nanodrop 2000c.

This clonotype was sampled from a man aged 25-40 years in good health. The chain was built from TRBV5-1 and TRBJ1-1; the D gene cannot be resolved reliably. The source material was naive CD4+ T cells sorted from blood. Taken with the paper, the label for cell subset or site translates to: CD45RA+ positively selected. The CDR3 protein sequence reads: CASSLAASLNTEAFF. The bases are TGCGCCAGCAGCTTGGCCGCCAGCTTGAACACTGAAGCTTTCTTT.